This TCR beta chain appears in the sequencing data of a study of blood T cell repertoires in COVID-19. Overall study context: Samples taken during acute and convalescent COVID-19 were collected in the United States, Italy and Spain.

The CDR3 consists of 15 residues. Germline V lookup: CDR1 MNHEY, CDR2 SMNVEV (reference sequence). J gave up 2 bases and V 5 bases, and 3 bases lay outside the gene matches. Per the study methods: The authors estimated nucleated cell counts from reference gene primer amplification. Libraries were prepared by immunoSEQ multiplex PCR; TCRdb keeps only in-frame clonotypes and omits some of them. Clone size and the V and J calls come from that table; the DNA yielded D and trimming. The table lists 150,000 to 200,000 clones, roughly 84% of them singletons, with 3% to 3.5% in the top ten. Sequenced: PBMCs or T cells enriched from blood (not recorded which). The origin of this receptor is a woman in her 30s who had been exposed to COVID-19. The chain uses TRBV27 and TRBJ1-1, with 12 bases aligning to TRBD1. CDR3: CASSPGTGGNTEAFF. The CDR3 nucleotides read TGTGCCAGCAGTCCTGGGACAGGGGGCAACACTGAAGCTTTCTTT.